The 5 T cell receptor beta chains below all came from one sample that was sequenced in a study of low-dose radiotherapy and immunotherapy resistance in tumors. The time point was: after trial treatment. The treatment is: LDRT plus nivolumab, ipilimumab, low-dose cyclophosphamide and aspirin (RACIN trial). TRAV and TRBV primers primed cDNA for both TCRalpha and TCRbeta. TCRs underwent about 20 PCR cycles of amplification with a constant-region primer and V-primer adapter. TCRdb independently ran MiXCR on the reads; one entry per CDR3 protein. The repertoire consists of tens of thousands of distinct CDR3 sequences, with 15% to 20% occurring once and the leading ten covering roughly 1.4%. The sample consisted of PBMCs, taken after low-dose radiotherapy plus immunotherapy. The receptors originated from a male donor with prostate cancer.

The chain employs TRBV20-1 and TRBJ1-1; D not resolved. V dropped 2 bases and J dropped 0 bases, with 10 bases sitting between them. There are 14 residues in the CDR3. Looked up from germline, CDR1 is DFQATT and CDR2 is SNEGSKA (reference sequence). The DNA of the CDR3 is TGCAGTGCTAGAATGGCAGCGGTGAACACTGAAGCTTTCTTT. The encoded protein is CSARMAAVNTEAFF.

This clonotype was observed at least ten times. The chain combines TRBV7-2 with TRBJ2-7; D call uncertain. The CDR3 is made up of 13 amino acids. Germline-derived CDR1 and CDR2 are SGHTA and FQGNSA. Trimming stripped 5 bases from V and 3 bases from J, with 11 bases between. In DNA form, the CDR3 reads TGTGCCAGCAGCCCAGGATGGAGCTACGAGCAGTACTTC. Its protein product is CASSPGWSYEQYF.

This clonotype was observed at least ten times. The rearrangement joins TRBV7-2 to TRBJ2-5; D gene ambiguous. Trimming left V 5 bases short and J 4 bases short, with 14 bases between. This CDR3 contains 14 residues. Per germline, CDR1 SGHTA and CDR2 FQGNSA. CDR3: CASSTRTGPETQYF. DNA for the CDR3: TGTGCCAGCAGCACCAGGACGGGTCCAGAGACCCAGTACTTC.

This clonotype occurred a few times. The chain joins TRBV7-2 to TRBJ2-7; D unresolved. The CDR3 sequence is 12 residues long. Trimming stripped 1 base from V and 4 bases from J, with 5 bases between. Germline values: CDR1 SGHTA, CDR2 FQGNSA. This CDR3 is CASSLVLYEQYF. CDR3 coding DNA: TGTGCCAGCAGCTTAGTGTTATACGAGCAGTACTTC.

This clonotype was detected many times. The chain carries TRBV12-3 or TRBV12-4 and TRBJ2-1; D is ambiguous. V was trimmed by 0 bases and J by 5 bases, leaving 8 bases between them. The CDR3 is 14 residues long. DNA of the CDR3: TGTGCCAGCAGTTTAGCGCCCAACGACAATGAGCAGTTCTTC. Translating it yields CASSLAPNDNEQFF.